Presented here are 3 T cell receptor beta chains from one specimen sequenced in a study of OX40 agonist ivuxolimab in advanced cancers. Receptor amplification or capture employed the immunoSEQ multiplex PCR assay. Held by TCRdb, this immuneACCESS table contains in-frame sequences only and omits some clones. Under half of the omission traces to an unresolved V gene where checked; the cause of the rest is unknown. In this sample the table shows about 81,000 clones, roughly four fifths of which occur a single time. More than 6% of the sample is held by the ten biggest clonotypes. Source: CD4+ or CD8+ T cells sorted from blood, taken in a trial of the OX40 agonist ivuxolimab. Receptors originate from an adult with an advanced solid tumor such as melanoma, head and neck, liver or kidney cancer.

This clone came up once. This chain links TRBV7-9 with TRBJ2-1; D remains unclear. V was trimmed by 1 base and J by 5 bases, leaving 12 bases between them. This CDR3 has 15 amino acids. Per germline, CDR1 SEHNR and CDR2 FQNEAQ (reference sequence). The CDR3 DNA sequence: TGTGCCAGCAGCTTAGTGGACGGTACAGACAATGAGCAGTTCTTC. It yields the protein CASSLVDGTDNEQFF.

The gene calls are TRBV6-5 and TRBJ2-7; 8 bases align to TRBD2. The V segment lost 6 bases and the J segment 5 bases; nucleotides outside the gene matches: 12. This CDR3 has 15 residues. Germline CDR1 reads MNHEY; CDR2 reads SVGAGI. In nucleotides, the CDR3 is TGTGCCAGCAGCAAAAGACTAGCGAATCTCCACGAGCAGTACGTC. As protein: CASSKRLANLHEQYV.

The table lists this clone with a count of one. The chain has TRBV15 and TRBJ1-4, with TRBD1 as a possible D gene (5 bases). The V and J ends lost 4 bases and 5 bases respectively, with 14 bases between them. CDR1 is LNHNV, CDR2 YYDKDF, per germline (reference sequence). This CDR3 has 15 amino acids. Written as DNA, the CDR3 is TGTGCCACCAGCACCCAGGGTAACGGGAATGAAAAACTGTTTTTT. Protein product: CATSTQGNGNEKLFF.